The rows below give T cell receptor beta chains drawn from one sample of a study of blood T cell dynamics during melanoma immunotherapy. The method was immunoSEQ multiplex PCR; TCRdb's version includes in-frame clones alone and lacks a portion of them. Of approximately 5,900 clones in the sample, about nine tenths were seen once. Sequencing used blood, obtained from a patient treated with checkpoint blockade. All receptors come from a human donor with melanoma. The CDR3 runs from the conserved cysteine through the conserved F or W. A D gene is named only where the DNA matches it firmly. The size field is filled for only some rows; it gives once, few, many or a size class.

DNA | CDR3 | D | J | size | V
TGTGCCAGCAGTGGGCAGGAGGGGGAAAAACTGTTTTTT | CASSGQEGEKLFF | - | TRBJ1-4 | few | TRBV6-1
TGTGCCAGTAGACGTCACGCGGGTCCTTACGAGCAGTACTTC | CASRRHAGPYEQYF | - | TRBJ2-7 | - | TRBV19
TGCGCCAGCAGCCAAGATGGGGGGGGCTATGGCTACACCTTC | CASSQDGGGYGYTF | - | TRBJ1-2 | - | TRBV4-3
TGTGCCAGCAGCTTACGGGACAGCACAGATACGCAGTATTTT | CASSLRDSTDTQYF | - | TRBJ2-3 | - | TRBV11-3
TGCGCCAGCAGAGGTGGGGGGGAACGGGATTCACCCCTCCACTTT | CASRGGGERDSPLHF | - | TRBJ1-6 | - | TRBV10-2
TGTGCCATCAGTGTGGGTGGGAGCGCGAACACCGGGGAGCTGTTTTTT | CAISVGGSANTGELFF | - | TRBJ2-2 | once | TRBV10-3
TGCGCCAGCAGCCTCCGGCCTGATACGAACACTGAAGCTTTCTTT | CASSLRPDTNTEAFF | - | TRBJ1-1 | once | TRBV4-3
TGTGCCAGCAGCTTAGAGGGGACAGCCGCCCGCTACACCTTC | CASSLEGTAARYTF | TRBD1 | TRBJ1-2 | - | TRBV7-9
TGCGCCAGCAGCCAAGACATGGACACCCTAACTTACTATGAGCAGTTCTTC | CASSQDMDTLTYYEQFF | - | TRBJ2-1 | - | TRBV4-3
TGTGCCAGCAGCCTTGTGGCGGGGGGGATCATTACGCAGTATTTT | CASSLVAGGIITQYF | TRBD2 | TRBJ2-3 | - | TRBV7-2
TGTGCCAGCAGATATCAAGATTCACCCCTCCACTTT | CASRYQDSPLHF | - | TRBJ1-6 | - | TRBV6-5
TGCGCCAGCAGAGGCCGGACAGAGGTGCTTATACGGGGGTCGAGAGAGACCCAGTACTTC | CASRGRTEVLIRGSRETQYF | - | TRBJ2-5 | - | TRBV10-1
TGTGCCAGCAGCTCACTCAGGGAAACTGAAGCTTTCTTT | CASSSLRETEAFF | - | TRBJ1-1 | - | TRBV7-3
TGTGCCAGCAGCTGGGGGGGCTATTCCTACGAGCAGTACTTC | CASSWGGYSYEQYF | - | TRBJ2-7 | - | TRBV13
TGTGCCAGCAGCCCCCACCTCATTGGACAGGGCTCCCACGAGCAGTACTTC | CASSPHLIGQGSHEQYF | TRBD1 | TRBJ2-7 | - | TRBV11-2
TGCGCCAGCAGCTCGCCCTCTGGGACCTACGAGCAGTACTTC | CASSSPSGTYEQYF | - | TRBJ2-7 | - | TRBV5-1
TGTGCCAGCAGCTTAGGAGGGGGCGCCGGCGGGGAGCTGTTTTTT | CASSLGGGAGGELFF | TRBD1 | TRBJ2-2 | - | TRBV11-3
TGTGCCAGCAGTTATTCTTGGGGACAGGGGGCAAATGAGCAGTTCTTC | CASSYSWGQGANEQFF | TRBD1 | TRBJ2-1 | - | TRBV7-2
TGTGCCAGCAGCCCCCGGCCGGGCTCCGAGCAGTACTTC | CASSPRPGSEQYF | - | TRBJ2-7 | - | TRBV7-2
TGTGCCAGCAGCCCGACAGGGTCTTTTGCAGATACGCAGTATTTT | CASSPTGSFADTQYF | TRBD1 | TRBJ2-3 | - | TRBV7-2
TGTGCCTGGAGGGATACAGGGGGAGGCGGCTACACCTTC | CAWRDTGGGGYTF | TRBD1 | TRBJ1-2 | - | TRBV30
TGTGCCAGCAGGGTTAGCGGGGGAACCTACGAGCAGTACTTC | CASRVSGGTYEQYF | TRBD2 | TRBJ2-7 | - | TRBV27
TGTGCCAGCAGCTCTTCCTCGGTTTCCGAGCAGTACTTC | CASSSSSVSEQYF | - | TRBJ2-7 | - | TRBV7-9
TGTGCCAGCAGTTCCTCCTACGAGCAGTACTTC | CASSSSYEQYF | - | TRBJ2-7 | - | TRBV27
TGTGCCAGCAGCCAAGATCCAGCGGGACAGGGAGGAGGCTACACCTTC | CASSQDPAGQGGGYTF | TRBD1 | TRBJ1-2 | - | TRBV4-2
TGTGCCAGCACCTATTTACAGGGAGGGGATGAAAAACTGTTTTTT | CASTYLQGGDEKLFF | - | TRBJ1-4 | - | TRBV21-1
TGCGCCAGCAGCCAAAACCCCGGGACTAGCGCTGAGCAGTTCTTC | CASSQNPGTSAEQFF | TRBD2 | TRBJ2-1 | - | TRBV4-1
TGTGCCAGCAGCGGCACTAGCGGCCACTGGAGCTCCTACAATGAGCAGTTCTTC | CASSGTSGHWSSYNEQFF | TRBD2 | TRBJ2-1 | - | TRBV27
TGTGCCAGCAGCCCACCGGGGGACACCGGGGAGCTGTTTTTT | CASSPPGDTGELFF | - | TRBJ2-2 | - | TRBV4-2
TGTGCCATCGGGGTCAGGAGCACAGATACGCAGTATTTT | CAIGVRSTDTQYF | - | TRBJ2-3 | - | TRBV10-3
TGTGCCAGCAGTCTTAACAGGGGACGCAATCAGCCCCAGCATTTT | CASSLNRGRNQPQHF | TRBD1 | TRBJ1-5 | - | TRBV6-1
TGTGCCGGCAGCAGGAGCGAATGGGCTTTCTTT | CAGSRSEWAFF | - | TRBJ1-1 | few | TRBV7-9